This TCR beta chain emerged from a study of CD8+ T cells in alopecia areata. The study's findings and limits: Higher clonality was seen in lesional scalp than in normal scalp, especially in alopecia totalis/universalis. Numerous expanded lesional clones remained in scalp and blood during tofacitinib. Scalp samples also yield sequences from resident alphabeta T cells of normal skin.

This clone was counted a single time. The antigen remains unidentified. Investigators isolated RNA and reverse transcribed it into cDNA to act as the sequencing template. Assay used: immunoSEQ multiplex PCR; TCRdb lists only in-frame clones, some missing. The sample has roughly 100,000 clones, about nine tenths seen once. The V gene end was trimmed by 2 bases and the J gene end by 5 bases; junction bases not matched to a gene: 5. The CDR3 length is 14 residues. The germline V gene encodes CDR1 SGDLS and CDR2 YYNGEE. Documented treatment: oral pan-JAK inhibitor, 5-10 mg twice daily. Patients with alopecia areata provided lesional scalp punch biopsies as well as peripheral blood.

The rearrangement uses TRBV9 and TRBJ2-5; TRBD1 aligns across 8 bases. The sequence came from a human donor with alopecia areata. The sequences come from CD8+ T cells sorted from blood, collected between weeks 30 and 35, from a patient treated with tofacitinib. CDR3 bases: TGTGCCAGCAGCGTGGGACAGGTCGCGGAGACCCAGTACTTC. It yields the protein CASSVGQVAETQYF.